The present TCR beta chain was sequenced within a study of blood T cell repertoires in COVID-19. The repertoire was sequenced with immunoSEQ multiplex PCR; TCRdb's copy has only in-frame clones and lacks some. The data contain 200,000 to 250,000 clones, about 88% of them singletons. The germline CDR1 and CDR2 sequences are LNHDA and SQIVND (reference sequence). Trimming took off 6 bases at V and 6 bases at J, with 14 bases between the two ends. The CDR3 is 13 amino acids. J is TRBJ1-1 and V is TRBV19, with D unresolved. Sequencing was done on a sample of peripheral blood. The TCR comes from a woman aged 40 to 50 with acute or convalescent COVID-19. The CDR3 sequence: CASRALDMPEAFF. The CDR3 region has the DNA TGTGCCAGTAGAGCCTTAGACATGCCTGAAGCTTTCTTT.